Below are 27 T cell receptor beta chains sequenced from a single sample in a study of shared clonotypes between healthy human individuals (dated by TCRdb to 2018 to 2020). CD8 naive samples were CD45RO-negative cells positively selected for CCR7, giving a CD45RA+CCR7+ population that excluded TemRA cells. The protocol used for the library was the immunoSEQ multiplex PCR assay. The clones in this table, taken by TCRdb from immuneACCESS, are in-frame only. Not every clone is retained; where verified, under half of the shortfall comes from an unresolved V gene, and the cause of the rest is unknown. The sample table lists some 2,100,000 clones, around 93% of them with a count of one. The top ten clones comprise roughly 1.7% of the sample. The specimen was naive CD8+ T cells from PBMCs. This specimen's cell subset or site label, interpreted: CD45RA+CCR7+. All receptors derive from a man younger than 30 in good health. Some clones in this sample may be carry-over from other donors' samples.

In its sample, this clone was seen once. The gene calls are TRBV27 and TRBJ2-2; D is possibly TRBD2 (7 bases). CDR3 length: 15 residues. CDR1 is MNHEY and CDR2 is SMNVEV in the germline V gene (reference sequence). The V and J ends lost 4 bases and 3 bases respectively, with 12 bases between them. CDR3 nucleotides: TGTGCCAGCAGTTGGGGGGCGGGGGACACCGGGGAGCTGTTTTTT. This gives the protein CASSWGAGDTGELFF.

Only a few counts were recorded for this clone. CDR3 loop: CASSPPKAGVEKLFF. In nucleotides, the CDR3 is TGTGCCAGCAGCCCCCCAAAAGCGGGAGTTGAAAAACTGTTTTTT. The chain couples TRBV7-9 to TRBJ1-4; unclear D gene. CDR1 and CDR2 from the germline V gene are SEHNR and FQNEAQ (reference sequence). With 5 bases removed from V and 7 bases from J, the gap between germline ends came to 17 bases. The CDR3 totals 15 residues. Together with reference TRBV7-9 and TRBJ1-4, the CDR3 gives the full variable domain: DTGVSQNPRHKITKRGQNVTFRCDPISEHNRLYWYRQTLGQGPEFLTYFQNEAQLEKSRLLSDRFSAERPKGSFSTLEIQRTEQGDSAMYLCASSPPKAGVEKLFFGSGTQLSVL.

The chain links TRBV11-2 to TRBJ2-1; TRBD2 matches at 7 bases. Germline CDR1 reads SGHAT; CDR2 reads FQNNGV. This CDR3 region has 15 residues. The V and J ends lost 2 bases and 3 bases, in that order; junction bases with no gene match: 4. CDR3 nucleotide sequence: TGTGCCAGCAGCTTACTAGCTAGCGGCTACAATGAGCAGTTCTTC. It is translated as CASSLLASGYNEQFF.

Concerning this clone itself: Other DNA sequences of this sample code for an identical CDR3. This chain joins TRBV28 and TRBJ2-3; no definite D call. The CDR3 loop spans 14 amino acids. The germline CDR1 and CDR2 sequences are MDHEN and SYDVKM. Trimming left V 3 bases short and J 0 bases short, with 7 bases between. The CDR3 region is CASSFSRSTDTQYF. CDR3 nucleotides: TGTGCCAGCAGTTTCTCCCGAAGCACAGATACGCAGTATTTT. Based on the CDR3 plus reference TRBV28 and TRBJ2-3, the full variable domain is DVKVTQSSRYLVKRTGEKVFLECVQDMDHENMFWYRQDPGLGLRLIYFSYDVKMKEKGDIPEGYSVSREKKERFSLILESASTNQTSMYLCASSFSRSTDTQYFGPGTRLTVL.

CDR3 sequence: CASSLGTPNTEAFF. The DNA for the CDR3 is TGTGCCAGCAGCCTCGGGACACCCAACACTGAAGCTTTCTTT. The chain combines TRBV21-1 with TRBJ1-1; the table's D gene call, TRBD1, was not cross checked with the DNA. TRBV21-1 is given as a pseudogene. This CDR3 is 14 amino acids long.

The rearrangement uses TRBV7-6 and TRBJ2-7; D perhaps matches TRBD1 (5 bases). The V and J ends lost 5 bases and 2 bases respectively, with 19 bases between them. The CDR3 length is 16 residues. Germline V gene sequence: CDR1 SGHVS, CDR2 FNYEAQ. CDR3 coding DNA: TGTGCCAGCAGCCCCTCTAGGGGTCCCTCCCCCTACGAGCAGTACTTC. Amino acid sequence: CASSPSRGPSPYEQYF. The entire variable domain, with the rest obtained from reference TRBV7-6 and TRBJ2-7, is as follows: GAGVSQSPRYKVTKRGQDVALRCDPISGHVSLYWYRQALGQGPEFLTYFNYEAQQDKSGLPNDRFSAERPEGSISTLTIQRTEQRDSAMYRCASSPSRGPSPYEQYFGPGTRLTVT.

This sequence joins TRBV5-8 and TRBJ2-7, with TRBD1 matching 9 bases. The trim removed 1 base at V and 4 bases at J, leaving 3 bases unmatched. Germline-derived CDR1 and CDR2 are SGHTS and YDEGEE. The CDR3 runs 14 residues. CDR3 protein: CASSLRDRVYEQYF. In DNA, the CDR3 is TGTGCCAGCAGCTTGCGGGACAGGGTTTACGAGCAGTACTTC.

The chain links TRBV7-3 to TRBJ2-1; possibly TRBD2 for D (5 bases). This CDR3 region has 13 residues. Trimming removed 5 bases at V and 9 bases at J, with 14 bases between. Germline V gene lookup returns CDR1 SGHTA and CDR2 FQGTGA. The CDR3 nucleotides are TGTGCCAGCAGCGCCGACTCTAGCATTGAGCAGTTCTTC. Its protein product is CASSADSSIEQFF.

V is TRBV28 and J is TRBJ1-3; D uncertain. Germline-derived CDR1 and CDR2 are MDHEN and SYDVKM. This CDR3 region has 16 residues. Deletions cut 6 bases from V and 5 bases from J, with 20 bases between. CDR3 amino acids: CASRDHLGARRNTIYF. The CDR3 DNA sequence: TGTGCCAGCAGAGATCATTTGGGAGCTCGCCGAAACACCATATATTTT. The full variable domain, completed using reference TRBV28 and TRBJ1-3, is DVKVTQSSRYLVKRTGEKVFLECVQDMDHENMFWYRQDPGLGLRLIYFSYDVKMKEKGDIPEGYSVSREKKERFSLILESASTNQTSMYLCASRDHLGARRNTIYFGEGSWLTVV.

This chain uses TRBV19 with TRBJ2-1; 7 nucleotides agree with TRBD2. The CDR3 length is 16 residues. The trim removed 9 bases at V and 3 bases at J, leaving 14 bases unmatched. CDR1 is LNHDA and CDR2 is SQIVND in the germline V gene (reference sequence). The CDR3: CASASPGGTGYNEQFF. The CDR3, as DNA: TGTGCCAGCGCAAGCCCGGGGGGTACCGGCTACAATGAGCAGTTCTTC.

The rearrangement links TRBV2 to TRBJ2-3, with D perhaps matching TRBD2 (5 bases). Trimming shortened V by 6 bases and J by 3 bases, and 13 bases separated the two germline ends. The CDR3 is 14 amino acids. Germline loops: CDR1 SNHLY, CDR2 FYNNEI. The DNA of the CDR3 is TGTGCCAGCAGCCTCGAAAGGAGGACAGATACGCAGTATTTT. As protein: CASSLERRTDTQYF. The variable domain in full, with the rest retrieved from reference TRBV2 and TRBJ2-3, is EPEVTQTPSHQVTQMGQEVILRCVPISNHLYFYWYRQILGQKVEFLVSFYNNEISEKSEIFDDQFSVERPDGSNFTLKIRSTKLEDSAMYFCASSLERRTDTQYFGPGTRLTVL.

This chain connects TRBV5-4 to TRBJ2-3; the D gene is possibly TRBD1 (7 bases). The CDR3 extends over 16 amino acids. Germline CDR1 and CDR2: SGHNT and YYREEE (reference sequence). The ends were cut back, 5 bases at V and 6 bases at J, with 22 bases in the middle. The CDR3 DNA reads TGTGCCAGCAGTGAGACGACAGGGAGGTTTTGGGATACGCAGTATTTT. It yields the protein CASSETTGRFWDTQYF.

Comments on this clone: Relative to the germline gene, one junction end is altered; a read error may explain this. The chain is built from TRBV11-2 and TRBJ2-4; 7 bases are shared with TRBD1. Germline loops: CDR1 SGHAT, CDR2 FQNNGV. There are 13 residues in the CDR3. The chain's CDR3 is CASSQNRDSGRLF. The CDR3 DNA reads TGTGCCAGCAGTCAGAACCGGGACAGCGGCAGACTGTTC.

In the case of this clone: This same CDR3 is encoded by further DNA sequences in the sample. V and J are TRBV28 and TRBJ1-5; 10 positions agree with TRBD1. Trimming at V came to 2 bases and at J to 6 bases, leaving 4 bases not matched to a gene. Germline V gives CDR1 MDHEN, CDR2 SYDVKM. CDR3 length: 15 residues. DNA for the CDR3: TGTGCCAGCAGTTTACTGACAGGGGGCACTCAGCCCCAGCATTTT. Translation gives CASSLLTGGTQPQHF.

A word on this clone: This could be a read error, since a much larger clone is one nucleotide away. The same CDR3 is also encoded by other DNA sequences in this sample. The V and J genes are TRBV28 and TRBJ2-3; 11 bases are a match to TRBD2. The germline gives CDR1 MDHEN, CDR2 SYDVKM. Trimming removed 4 bases from V and 0 bases from J; junction bases left unmatched: 0. CDR3 length: 15 amino acids. CDR3 DNA: TGTGCCAGCAGTTGGACTAGCGGGAGCACAGATACGCAGTATTTT. This codes for CASSWTSGSTDTQYF.

V is TRBV7-9 and J is TRBJ1-2; D is unresolved. Trimming shortened V by 5 bases and J by 2 bases, and 12 bases separated the two germline ends. The CDR3 is 14 amino acids. Germline CDR1 is SEHNR and CDR2 is FQNEAQ (reference sequence). The DNA of the CDR3 is TGTGCCAGCAGCCCGATAATTAGCAACTATGGCTACACCTTC. Its translation: CASSPIISNYGYTF.

The chain links TRBV9 to TRBJ2-3; TRBD2 matches at 7 bases. The CDR3 covers 16 residues. Germline CDR1 is SGDLS and CDR2 is YYNGEE. V lost 2 bases, J lost 6 bases, and 12 bases stayed unmatched. The CDR3 coding sequence is TGTGCCAGCAGCGTGGAGGCGGGAGCGGGAAGGGATACGCAGTATTTT. Protein sequence: CASSVEAGAGRDTQYF.

The gene calls are TRBV7-9 and TRBJ2-7; TRBD1 is a possible D gene (5 bases). This CDR3 is 14 amino acids long. Germline lookup yields CDR1 SEHNR and CDR2 FQNEAQ (reference sequence). Trimming pared 3 bases from V and 0 bases from J, leaving 9 bases between. Written as DNA, the CDR3 is TGTGCCAGCAGCTTCAGACAGTCCTCCTACGAGCAGTACTTC. Translation: CASSFRQSSYEQYF.

The V gene is TRBV7-2, the J gene TRBJ2-7; D is tentatively TRBD1 or TRBD2 (5 bases each). V lost 2 bases, J lost 3 bases, and 17 bases lay in between. The CDR3 spans 16 residues. CDR1 and CDR2 (germline): SGHTA, FQGNSA. The DNA for the CDR3 is TGTGCCAGCAGCTTAAGAATAAGGGACGGTAGCTACGAGCAGTACTTC. Protein product: CASSLRIRDGSYEQYF. The full variable domain, its missing parts supplied by reference TRBV7-2 and TRBJ2-7, is GAGVSQSPSNKVTEKGKDVELRCDPISGHTALYWYRQSLGQGLEFLIYFQGNSAPDKSGLPSDRFSAERTGGSVSTLTIQRTQQEDSAVYLCASSLRIRDGSYEQYFGPGTRLTVT.

The rearrangement uses TRBV5-6 and TRBJ2-1; D is ambiguous. The length of the CDR3 is 14 residues. Looked up from germline, CDR1 is SGHDT and CDR2 is YYEEEE. Between the trimmed V and J ends, which lost 2 bases and 1 base, there was a span of 7 bases. The DNA for the CDR3 is TGTGCCAGCAGCTTTGCGGTTTCCTACAATGAGCAGTTCTTC. Translating it yields CASSFAVSYNEQFF.

J is TRBJ2-1 and V is TRBV11-3, with 11 positions matching TRBD2. Germline V gene data show CDR1 as SGHNT and CDR2 as YENEEA. The CDR3 runs to 16 residues. Trimming took 5 bases from V and 4 from J; bases not matched to a gene: 7. DNA of the CDR3: TGTGCCAGCAGCCCGAAGACTAGCGGGACGTACAATGAGCAGTTCTTC. Its protein product is CASSPKTSGTYNEQFF.

The chain couples TRBV2 to TRBJ2-7, with TRBD1 matching over 9 bases. Per the germline V gene, CDR1 is SNHLY and CDR2 is FYNNEI. This CDR3 spans 15 amino acids. The V segment lost 6 bases and the J segment 0 bases; nucleotides outside the gene matches: 6. The CDR3 region has the DNA TGTGCCAGCAGACCCGACAGGGGGGCCTCCTACGAGCAGTACTTC. The encoded protein is CASRPDRGASYEQYF.

The chain is built from TRBV23-1 and TRBJ1-1, with D possibly matching TRBD1 (6 bases). Being an ORF, TRBV23-1 has a function that is uncertain. V shed 2 bases and J shed 1 base, with 8 bases lying between them. The CDR3 runs to 14 residues. CDR3 protein: CASSQATGNTEAFF. DNA of the CDR3: TGCGCCAGCAGTCAAGCGACAGGGAACACTGAAGCTTTCTTT.

Turning to this clone: Germline is not matched at one junction end, which may reflect a read error. V is TRBV15 and J is TRBJ2-4; 8 positions match TRBD1. The germline gives CDR1 LNHNV, CDR2 YYDKDF (reference sequence). The CDR3 length is 13 residues. CDR3 in amino acids: CATSRDRGHIQYF. The CDR3 DNA reads as TGTGCCACCAGCCGAGACAGGGGCCACATTCAGTACTTC.

DNA of the CDR3: TGCGCCAGCAGCCACCTCCGGGGGGCTGAAGCTTTCTTT. This sequence encodes CASSHLRGAEAFF. The gene calls are TRBV4-3 and TRBJ1-1, with D perhaps matching TRBD1 (5 bases). The V end was cut by 3 bases, the J end by 6 bases, with 11 bases between. Germline loops: CDR1 LGHNA, CDR2 YSLEER. The CDR3 length is 13 residues.

About this clone itself: This CDR3 is also generated by other DNA sequences in the sample. This chain connects TRBV7-3 to TRBJ2-3; 12 bases are a match to TRBD2. The V gene end was trimmed by 6 bases and the J gene end by 4 bases; junction bases not matched to a gene: 2. Germline V gene sequence: CDR1 SGHTA, CDR2 FQGTGA. The length of the CDR3 is 14 residues. CDR3 in DNA: TGTGCCAGCAGTCTAGCGGGAGGGGCAGATACGCAGTATTTT. Protein: CASSLAGGADTQYF.

As for this clone: At the DNA level, this CDR3 is encoded by other sequences in the same sample as well. The rearrangement joins TRBV7-9 to TRBJ2-7; no firm D call. The CDR3 has 12 residues. Trimming removed 4 bases at V and 0 bases at J, with 4 bases between. The germline V gene encodes CDR1 SEHNR and CDR2 FQNEAQ (reference sequence). CDR3 DNA sequence: TGTGCCAGCAGCTCCAGCTCCTACGAGCAGTACTTC. This codes for CASSSSSYEQYF.